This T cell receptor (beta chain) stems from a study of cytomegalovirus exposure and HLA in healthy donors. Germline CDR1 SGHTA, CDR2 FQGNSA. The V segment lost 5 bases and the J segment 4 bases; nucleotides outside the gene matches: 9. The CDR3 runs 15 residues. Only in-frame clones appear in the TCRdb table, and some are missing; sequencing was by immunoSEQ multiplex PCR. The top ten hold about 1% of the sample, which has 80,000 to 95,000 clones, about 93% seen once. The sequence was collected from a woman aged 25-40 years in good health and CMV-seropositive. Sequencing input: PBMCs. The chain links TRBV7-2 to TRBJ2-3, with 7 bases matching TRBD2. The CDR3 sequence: CASSGRGDSSDTQYF. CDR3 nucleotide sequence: TGTGCCAGCAGCGGGAGGGGAGATAGCTCAGATACGCAGTATTTT.